This T cell receptor (beta chain) is from a study of early T cells in non-severe SARS-CoV-2 infection. As for the study in general: It was bulk RNA from unsorted whole blood that was sequenced, and the chains were unpaired. Study outcomes and limitations: Missing private and CD4 specificities, VDJdb matching favored anti-spike CD8 responses.

Regarding this clonotype: The target antigen is unknown.

Per the germline V gene, CDR1 is SGHRS and CDR2 is YFSETQ. The ends were cut back, 4 bases at V and 0 bases at J, with 8 bases in the middle. This CDR3 is built from 14 residues. Researchers tagged individual cDNA molecules with unique molecular identifiers. TCRdb processed the 5' RACE reads anew with MiXCR; each CDR3 protein has one entry. The sample shows 45,000 to 65,000 distinct CDR3 sequences, 10% to 15% of them seen only once. The rearrangement links TRBV5-1 to TRBJ1-5; D perhaps matches TRBD1 (5 bases). The sample was whole blood, taken at baseline. This sequence originates from an adult who was a healthcare worker with PCR-confirmed SARS-CoV-2 infection or an uninfected control (not recorded which). CDR3 residues: CASSVGPSNQPQHF. Here the CDR3 DNA reads TGCGCCAGCAGCGTGGGGCCTAGCAATCAGCCCCAGCATTTT.